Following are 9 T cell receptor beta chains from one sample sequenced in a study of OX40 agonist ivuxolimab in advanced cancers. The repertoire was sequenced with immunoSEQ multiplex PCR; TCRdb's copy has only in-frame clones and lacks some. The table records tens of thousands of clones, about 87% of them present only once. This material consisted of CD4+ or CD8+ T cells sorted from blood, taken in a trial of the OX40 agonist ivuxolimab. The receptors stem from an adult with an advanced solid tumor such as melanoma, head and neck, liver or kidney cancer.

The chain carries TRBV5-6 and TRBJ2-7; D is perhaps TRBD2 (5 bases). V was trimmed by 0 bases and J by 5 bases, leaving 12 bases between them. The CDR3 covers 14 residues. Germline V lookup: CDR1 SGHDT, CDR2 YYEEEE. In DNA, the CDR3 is TGTGCCAGCAGCTTGGGGCTCCACGGGGACGAGCAGTACTTC. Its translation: CASSLGLHGDEQYF.

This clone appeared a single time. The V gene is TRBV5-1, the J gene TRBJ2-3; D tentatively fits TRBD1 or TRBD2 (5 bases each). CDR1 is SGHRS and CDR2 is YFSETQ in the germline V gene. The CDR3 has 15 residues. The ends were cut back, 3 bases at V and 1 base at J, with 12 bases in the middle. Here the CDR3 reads CASSWDPGGTDTQYF. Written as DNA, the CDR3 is TGCGCCAGCAGCTGGGACCCCGGGGGCACAGATACGCAGTATTTT.

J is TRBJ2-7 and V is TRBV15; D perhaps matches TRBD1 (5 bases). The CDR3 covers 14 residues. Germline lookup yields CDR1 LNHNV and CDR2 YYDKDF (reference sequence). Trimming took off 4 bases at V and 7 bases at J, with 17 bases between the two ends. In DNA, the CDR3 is TGTGCCACCAGCATCCGGCGTAGGGGTGGTGAGCAGTACTTC. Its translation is CATSIRRRGGEQYF.

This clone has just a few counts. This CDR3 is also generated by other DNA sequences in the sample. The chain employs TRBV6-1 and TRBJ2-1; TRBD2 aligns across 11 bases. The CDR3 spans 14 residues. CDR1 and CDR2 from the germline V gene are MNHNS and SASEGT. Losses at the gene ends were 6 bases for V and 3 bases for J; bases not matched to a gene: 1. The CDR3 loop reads CASSLAGGYNEQFF. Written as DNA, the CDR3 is TGTGCCAGCAGCCTAGCGGGGGGCTACAATGAGCAGTTCTTC.

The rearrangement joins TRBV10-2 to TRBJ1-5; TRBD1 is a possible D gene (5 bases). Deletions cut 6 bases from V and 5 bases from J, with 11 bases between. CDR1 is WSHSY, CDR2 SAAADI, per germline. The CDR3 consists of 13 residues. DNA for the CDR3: TGCGCCAGCAGGGGAGGGGAGCATCAGCCCCAGCATTTT. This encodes CASRGGEHQPQHF.

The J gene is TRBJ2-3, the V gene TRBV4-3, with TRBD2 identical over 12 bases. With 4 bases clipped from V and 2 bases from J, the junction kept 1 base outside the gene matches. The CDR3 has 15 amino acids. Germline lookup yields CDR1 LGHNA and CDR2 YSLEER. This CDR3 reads CASSRLAGATDTQYF. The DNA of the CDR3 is TGCGCCAGCAGCCGACTAGCGGGGGCCACAGATACGCAGTATTTT.

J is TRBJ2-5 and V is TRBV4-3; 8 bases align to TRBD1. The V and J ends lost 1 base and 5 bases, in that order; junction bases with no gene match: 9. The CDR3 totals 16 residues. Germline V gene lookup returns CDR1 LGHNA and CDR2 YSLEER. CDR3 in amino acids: CASSQGTQGAGETQYF. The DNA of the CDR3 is TGCGCCAGCAGCCAAGGAACCCAGGGGGCCGGTGAGACCCAGTACTTC.

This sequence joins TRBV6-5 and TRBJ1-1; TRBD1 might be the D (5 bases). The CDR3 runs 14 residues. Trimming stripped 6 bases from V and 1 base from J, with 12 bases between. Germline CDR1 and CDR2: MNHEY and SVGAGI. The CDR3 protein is CASRDINANTEAFF. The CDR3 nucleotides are TGTGCCAGCAGGGACATTAACGCGAACACTGAAGCTTTCTTT.

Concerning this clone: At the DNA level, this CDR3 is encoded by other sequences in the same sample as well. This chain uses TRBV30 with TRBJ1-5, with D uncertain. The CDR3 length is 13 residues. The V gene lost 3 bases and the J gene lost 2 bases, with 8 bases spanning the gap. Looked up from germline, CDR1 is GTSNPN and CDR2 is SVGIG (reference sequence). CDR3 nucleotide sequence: TGTGCCTGGAGCCCCGGGGGCAATCAGCCCCAGCATTTT. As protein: CAWSPGGNQPQHF.